These 32 T cell receptor beta chains share one sample of origin, sequenced in a study of identical twins. TCRdb reanalysed the 5' RACE reads using MiXCR and keeps one entry per CDR3 protein. This sample yields a few hundred thousand distinct CDR3 sequences, of which approximately 8.8% are seen a single time; over 7% belongs to the top ten. Sequenced: naive T cells sorted from blood. These receptor sequences come from a woman between 45 and 60 years old in good health.

The chain carries TRBV3-1 and TRBJ2-3; TRBD2 might be the D (5 bases). This CDR3 contains 15 residues. Per germline, CDR1 LGHDT and CDR2 YNNKEL (reference sequence). V shed 2 bases and J shed 0 bases, with 9 bases lying between them. Here the CDR3 reads CASSQWGVSTDTQYF. CDR3 bases: TGTGCCAGCAGCCAATGGGGAGTTAGCACAGATACGCAGTATTTT.

V usage is TRBV30 and J usage is TRBJ1-2, with D unclear. Germline V gives CDR1 GTSNPN, CDR2 SVGIG (reference sequence). There are 10 residues in the CDR3. The ends were cut back, 2 bases at V and 8 bases at J, with 6 bases in the middle. CDR3 loop: CAWSSVGYTF. The CDR3 bases are TGTGCCTGGAGTTCGGTCGGCTACACCTTC.

The CDR3 loop is CASSVGTPNEKLFF. DNA of the CDR3: TGCGCCAGCAGTGTGGGGACCCCCAATGAAAAACTGTTTTTT. The V call is TRBV4-1, the J call TRBJ1-4; D might be TRBD1 (5 bases). Germline V lookup: CDR1 MGHRA, CDR2 YSYEKL. Trimming stripped 6 bases from V and 5 bases from J, with 13 bases between. The CDR3 runs 14 residues.

This clonotype was counted a few times. The DNA of the CDR3 is TGTGCCAGCAGGTTACAAGAAATGGAGACCCAGTACTTC. It specifies CASRLQEMETQYF. This chain joins TRBV4-2 and TRBJ2-5; D gene uncertain. This CDR3 region has 13 residues. The V and J ends lost 6 bases and 5 bases respectively, with 13 bases between them. The germline gives CDR1 LGHNA, CDR2 YNFKEQ.

This clonotype was counted only a few times. The chain is built from TRBV21-1 and TRBJ2-5; no DNA check was done on the table's D call, TRBD1. TRBV21-1 is given as a pseudogene. There are 16 residues in the CDR3. CDR3 loop: CASSSPRGSAIGTQYF. In DNA, the CDR3 is TGTGCCAGCAGCTCCCCCAGAGGGTCGGCAATTGGGACCCAGTACTTC.

The chain carries TRBV4-1 and TRBJ2-2; D not resolved. V was shortened by 3 bases and J by 0 bases, with 14 bases between the two germline ends. CDR3 length: 17 residues. Germline assignment: CDR1 MGHRA and CDR2 YSYEKL. This CDR3 is CASSHDPSGANTGELFF. CDR3 bases: TGCGCCAGCAGCCACGATCCGTCGGGCGCGAACACCGGGGAGCTGTTTTTT.

This clonotype was observed at least ten times. V and J are TRBV10-3 and TRBJ2-7, with TRBD1 matching over 9 bases. The CDR3 runs to 15 residues. V lost 5 bases, J lost 5 bases, and 10 bases stayed unmatched. Germline assignment: CDR1 ENHRY and CDR2 SYGVKD. The CDR3 nucleotides are TGTGCCATCAGTATGACCCGGGACAGGGAGGACGAGCAGTACTTC. Amino acids: CAISMTRDREDEQYF.

The count of this clonotype is one. The V gene is TRBV7-9, the J gene TRBJ2-5; 9 bases agree with TRBD2. Germline loops: CDR1 SEHNR, CDR2 FQNEAQ (reference sequence). CDR3 length equals 15 residues. With V trimmed by 1 base and J by 7 bases, 7 bases remained unmatched. CDR3 amino acids: CASSLGLAGLGTQYF. Here the CDR3 DNA reads TGTGCCAGCAGCTTAGGCCTAGCGGGACTGGGGACCCAGTACTTC.

This clonotype was counted at least ten times. The chain recombines TRBV11-2 with TRBJ2-5; no reliable D call. CDR1 is SGHAT, CDR2 FQNNGV, per germline. This CDR3 comprises 15 residues. The germline V and J ends were trimmed by 2 bases and 1 base, with 11 bases remaining between them. The CDR3: CASSLRAGFQETQYF. The CDR3 bases are TGTGCCAGCAGCTTACGTGCCGGCTTCCAAGAGACCCAGTACTTC.

This clonotype has a count of ten or more. J is TRBJ2-3 and V is TRBV12-3 or TRBV12-4, with D unresolved. This CDR3 contains 12 residues. Trimming took off 7 bases at V and 9 bases at J, with 14 bases between the two ends. The CDR3 loop reads CASTTPPGTQYF. The CDR3 DNA reads as TGTGCCAGCACAACCCCTCCGGGCACGCAGTATTTT.

Only a few counts were recorded for this clonotype. CDR3 nucleotides: TGCGCCAGCAGCTTGTCTAGCGGGAGGGGCTCCTACAATGAGCAGTTCTTC. This encodes CASSLSSGRGSYNEQFF. The chain recombines TRBV5-1 with TRBJ2-1; 12 bases fit TRBD2. The CDR3 sequence is 17 residues long. Germline lookup yields CDR1 SGHRS and CDR2 YFSETQ. V trimming: 1 base; J trimming: 0 bases; junction bases outside the gene matches: 2.

At least ten counts were recorded for this clonotype. This chain's CDR3 is CASSKRRTTYNEKLFF. CDR3 nucleotide sequence: TGCGCCAGCAGCAAACGGCGGACAACGTATAATGAAAAACTGTTTTTT. V is TRBV5-1 and J is TRBJ1-4, with D tentatively TRBD1 (5 bases). Per the germline V gene, CDR1 is SGHRS and CDR2 is YFSETQ. The CDR3 loop spans 16 amino acids. V lost 4 bases to trimming and J lost 4 bases, with 17 bases between them.

This clonotype has a handful of counts. The V call is TRBV7-9, the J call TRBJ2-3; D gene unclear. V lost 4 bases and J lost 2, with 7 bases in between. The CDR3 loop spans 13 amino acids. CDR1 and CDR2 from the germline V gene are SEHNR and FQNEAQ (reference sequence). The CDR3 sequence is CASSSRPTDTQYF. In DNA form, the CDR3 reads TGTGCCAGCAGCTCCAGACCCACAGATACGCAGTATTTT.

This clonotype occurred a few times. Likely a read error: the CDR3 ends without its conserved phenylalanine or tryptophan. The chain links TRBV5-1 to TRBJ2-7, with TRBD2 as a possible D gene (5 bases). Germline values: CDR1 SGHRS, CDR2 YFSETQ. Trimming cost V 3 bases and J 2 bases, with 15 bases left between them. There are 15 residues in the CDR3. CDR3 DNA sequence: TGCGCCAGCAGCTCGCAAGAGGGTAAGACCTACGAGCAGTACTCC. Its protein product is CASSSQEGKTYEQYS.

With regard to this clonotype: One end of the junction fails to match germline, which may point to a read error. The rearrangement links TRBV2 to TRBJ1-5; 10 bases are shared with TRBD1. The germline V gene encodes CDR1 SNHLY and CDR2 FYNNEI. There are 12 residues in the CDR3. This chain's CDR3 is CASGTGVQPLHF. The CDR3 nucleotides read TGTGCCAGCGGGACAGGGGTTCAGCCCCTGCATTTT.

The rearrangement uses TRBV4-2 and TRBJ1-2; D perhaps matches TRBD1 (5 bases). Trimming stripped 0 bases from V and 7 bases from J, with 18 bases between. Per the germline V gene, CDR1 is LGHNA and CDR2 is YNFKEQ. The CDR3 has 16 amino acids. The CDR3 DNA reads as TGTGCCAGCAGCCAAGATATCAGGGAGGTACGGAGTGGCTACACCTTC. It encodes CASSQDIREVRSGYTF.

In the case of this clonotype: It may be a read error: a sequence one base away is much more abundant. The chain carries TRBV4-2 and TRBJ2-1; TRBD2 agrees at 9 bases. With V trimmed by 0 bases and J by 4 bases, 7 bases remained unmatched. Germline V gene sequence: CDR1 LGHNA, CDR2 YNFKEQ. The CDR3 consists of 17 residues. The DNA of the CDR3 is TGTGCCAGCAGCCAAGATAACCTAGCGGGAAGGTACAATGAGCAGTTCTTC. This translates into CASSQDNLAGRYNEQFF.

The sample holds many counts of this clonotype. V gene TRBV4-1 combines with J gene TRBJ2-1; 8 bases fit TRBD2. The length of the CDR3 is 18 residues. Germline V CDR1 and CDR2: MGHRA, YSYEKL. Germline trimming cut 1 base from V and 4 bases from J; bases unmatched to any gene: 12. CDR3 loop: CASSQAVLTSGHYNEQFF. The CDR3 region has the DNA TGCGCCAGCAGCCAAGCGGTACTCACTAGCGGACATTACAATGAGCAGTTCTTC.

This clonotype was seen more than once but under ten times. V usage is TRBV3-1 and J usage is TRBJ1-1, with 9 bases matching TRBD1. Germline V gives CDR1 LGHDT, CDR2 YNNKEL (reference sequence). The CDR3 consists of 16 residues. Losses at the gene ends were 4 bases for V and 0 bases for J; bases not matched to a gene: 6. The CDR3 reads CASSRRQGGLNTEAFF. The CDR3 DNA reads as TGTGCCAGCAGCCGAAGACAGGGGGGGTTGAACACTGAAGCTTTCTTT. The full variable domain, its missing parts supplied by reference TRBV3-1 and TRBJ1-1, is DTAVSQTPKYLVTQMGNDKSIKCEQNLGHDTMYWYKQDSKKFLKIMFSYNNKELIINETVPNRFSPKSPDKAHLNLHINSLELGDSAVYFCASSRRQGGLNTEAFFGQGTRLTVV.

The chain couples TRBV5-1 to TRBJ1-5; perhaps TRBD1 as D (5 bases). This CDR3 is 15 amino acids long. V dropped 4 bases and J dropped 4 bases, with 15 bases sitting between them. Per the germline V gene, CDR1 is SGHRS and CDR2 is YFSETQ. CDR3 amino acids: CASSLGGDGNQPQHF. Here the CDR3 DNA reads TGCGCCAGCAGCCTGGGAGGGGACGGTAATCAGCCCCAGCATTTT.

The table lists this clonotype with a few counts. CDR3 protein: CASSLDFGGYNEQFF. Written as DNA, the CDR3 is TGCGCCAGCAGCTTGGATTTCGGGGGCTACAATGAGCAGTTCTTC. The chain carries TRBV5-1 and TRBJ2-1; TRBD2 might be the D (6 bases). CDR3 length: 15 residues. Trimming cost V 0 bases and J 3 bases, with 10 bases left between them. Germline V gene sequence: CDR1 SGHRS, CDR2 YFSETQ.

This clonotype was recorded at least ten times. The J gene is TRBJ1-2, the V gene TRBV5-1, with unresolved D. In germline, CDR1 is SGHRS, CDR2 YFSETQ. Trimming cost V 4 bases and J 2 bases, with 15 bases left between them. The CDR3 has 15 amino acids. CDR3 protein: CASSLDSPENYGYTF. CDR3 nucleotides: TGCGCCAGCAGCCTGGATAGTCCGGAAAACTATGGCTACACCTTC.

This clonotype has a count of ten or more. The chain combines TRBV5-1 with TRBJ2-1, with 9 bases that match TRBD1. The V and J ends lost 4 bases and 2 bases, in that order; junction bases with no gene match: 7. CDR1 is SGHRS, CDR2 YFSETQ, per germline. This CDR3 spans 16 amino acids. CDR3 loop: CASSQVGTGPYNEQFF. The CDR3 coding sequence is TGCGCCAGCAGCCAGGTAGGGACAGGGCCCTACAATGAGCAGTTCTTC.

CDR3 DNA: TGTGCCAGCAGCTGGGATTATCGGGACAGGGGAGGATTTAGCTCCTACGAGCAGTACTTC. Amino acids: CASSWDYRDRGGFSSYEQYF. The chain recombines TRBV12-3 or TRBV12-4 with TRBJ2-7; 10 bases map to TRBD1. The CDR3 runs to 20 residues. The ends lost 6 bases at V and 0 bases at J; junction bases unmatched: 20.

Only a few counts were recorded for this clonotype. The gene calls are TRBV15 and TRBJ1-4, with 7 nucleotides matching TRBD1. V lost 3 bases to trimming and J lost 10 bases; unmatched junction nucleotides: 14. This CDR3 contains 16 residues. Germline V gene lookup returns CDR1 LNHNV and CDR2 YYDKDF (reference sequence). The CDR3 region has the DNA TGTGCCACCAGCAGTGCGATACAGGGGACGTGGGGAAAACTGTTTTTT. Translation gives CATSSAIQGTWGKLFF.

Remarks on this clonotype: A junction boundary mismatches the germline segment, possibly from a read error. The CDR3 sequence: CACSYGTSTDTQYF. Here the CDR3 DNA reads TGTGCCTGCAGCTATGGGACTAGCACAGATACGCAGTATTTT. The chain combines TRBV5-6 with TRBJ2-3, with D perhaps TRBD2 (6 bases). CDR3 size: 14 residues. Germline CDR1 is SGHDT and CDR2 is YYEEEE. Looking up the rest from reference TRBV5-6 and TRBJ2-3 gives the full variable domain: DAGVTQSPTHLIKTRGQQVTLRCSPKSGHDTVSWYQQALGQGPQFIFQYYEEEERQRGNFPDRFSGHQFPNYSSELNVNALLLGDSALYLCACSYGTSTDTQYFGPGTRLTVL.

This clonotype has a handful of counts. The chain's CDR3 is CATSVGLQETQYF. CDR3 nucleotides: TGTGCCACCAGTGTAGGCCTCCAAGAGACCCAGTACTTC. The rearrangement joins TRBV24-1 to TRBJ2-5; no firm D call. CDR1 KGHDR and CDR2 SFDVKD come from the germline V gene. V dropped 5 bases and J dropped 1 base, with 7 bases sitting between them. The CDR3 runs 13 residues.

This rearrangement joins TRBV7-9 to TRBJ2-6, with 7 bases that match TRBD1. Germline assignment: CDR1 SEHNR and CDR2 FQNEAQ (reference sequence). The V and J ends lost 2 bases and 1 base, in that order; junction bases with no gene match: 5. CDR3 length: 17 residues. CDR3 in DNA: TGTGCCAGCAGCTTAATTGGCAGGGGGTCTGGGGCCAACGTCCTGACTTTC. Translated, it gives CASSLIGRGSGANVLTF.

V gene TRBV7-9 combines with J gene TRBJ2-3, with D possibly TRBD2 on 5 matching bases. Trimming cost V 6 bases and J 3 bases, with 16 bases left between them. CDR3 size: 15 residues. The germline V gene has CDR1 SEHNR and CDR2 FQNEAQ (reference sequence). DNA for the CDR3: TGTGCCAGCAGGGCTAGCAGACATATAACAGATACGCAGTATTTT. It translates to CASRASRHITDTQYF.

In its sample, this clonotype was seen many times. The chain couples TRBV5-1 to TRBJ1-4, with TRBD1 identical over 9 bases. CDR1 is SGHRS, CDR2 YFSETQ, per germline. The junction had 6 bases not matched to a gene; V was cut back by 4 bases and J by 5 bases. There are 15 residues in the CDR3. CDR3 loop: CASSLVDRGNEKLFF. Written as DNA, the CDR3 is TGCGCCAGCAGCCTAGTGGACAGGGGAAATGAAAAACTGTTTTTT.

This clonotype was detected many times. This chain connects TRBV11-2 to TRBJ2-2; D unresolved. CDR1 and CDR2 (germline): SGHAT, FQNNGV. V shed 1 base and J shed 5 bases, with 8 bases lying between them. The CDR3 is 14 residues long. For the CDR3, the DNA is TGTGCCAGCAGCTTAGTTTCGCGTACCGGGGAGCTGTTTTTT. Its translation is CASSLVSRTGELFF.

The chain employs TRBV29-1 and TRBJ2-2; 13 bases are a match to TRBD2. This CDR3 has 16 amino acids. V gave up 6 bases and J gave up 10 bases; unmatched junction bases: 14. Looked up from germline, CDR1 is SQVTM and CDR2 is ANQGSEA. CDR3 sequence: CSVTLIPGTSGKELFF. CDR3 DNA: TGCAGCGTGACCTTAATACCCGGGACTAGCGGGAAGGAGCTGTTTTTT.